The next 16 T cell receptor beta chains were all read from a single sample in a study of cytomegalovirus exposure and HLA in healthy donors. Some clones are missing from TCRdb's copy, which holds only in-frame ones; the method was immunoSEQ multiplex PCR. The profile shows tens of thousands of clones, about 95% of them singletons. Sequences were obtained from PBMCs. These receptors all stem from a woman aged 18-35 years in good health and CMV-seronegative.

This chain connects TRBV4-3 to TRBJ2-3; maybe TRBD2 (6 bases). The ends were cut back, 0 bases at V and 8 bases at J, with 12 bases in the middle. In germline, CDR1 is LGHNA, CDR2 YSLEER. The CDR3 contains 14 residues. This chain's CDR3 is CASSQEGTAGTQYF. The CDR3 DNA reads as TGCGCCAGCAGCCAAGAGGGAACAGCGGGTACGCAGTATTTT.

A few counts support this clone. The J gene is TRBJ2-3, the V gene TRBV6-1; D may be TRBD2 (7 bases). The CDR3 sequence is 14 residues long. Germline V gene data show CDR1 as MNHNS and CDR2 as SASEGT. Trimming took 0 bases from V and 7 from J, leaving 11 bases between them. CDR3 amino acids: CASSEARGPYTQYF. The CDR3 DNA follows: TGTGCCAGCAGTGAAGCGCGGGGGCCATATACGCAGTATTTT.

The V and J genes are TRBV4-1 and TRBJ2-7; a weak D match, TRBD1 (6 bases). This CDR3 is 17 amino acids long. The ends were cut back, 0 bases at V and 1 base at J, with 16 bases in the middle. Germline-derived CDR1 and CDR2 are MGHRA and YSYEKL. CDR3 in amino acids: CASSQDRYGGWSYEQYF. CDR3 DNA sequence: TGCGCCAGCAGCCAAGACCGCTATGGGGGCTGGTCCTACGAGCAGTACTTC.

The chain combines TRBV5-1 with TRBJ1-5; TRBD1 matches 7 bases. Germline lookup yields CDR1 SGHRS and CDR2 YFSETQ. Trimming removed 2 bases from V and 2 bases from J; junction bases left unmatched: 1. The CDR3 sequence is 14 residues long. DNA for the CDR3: TGCGCCAGCAGCTTAGGGACAGGCAATCAGCCCCAGCATTTT. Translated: CASSLGTGNQPQHF.

In DNA, the CDR3 is TGTGCCAGCAGGAAGACAGGGGTCGGGAACGAGCAGTACTTC. It codes for CASRKTGVGNEQYF. The gene calls are TRBV7-2 and TRBJ2-7; TRBD1 matches 8 bases. The CDR3 is 14 amino acids. From germline, CDR1 is SGHTA and CDR2 FQGNSA. The V segment lost 6 bases and the J segment 5 bases; nucleotides outside the gene matches: 9.

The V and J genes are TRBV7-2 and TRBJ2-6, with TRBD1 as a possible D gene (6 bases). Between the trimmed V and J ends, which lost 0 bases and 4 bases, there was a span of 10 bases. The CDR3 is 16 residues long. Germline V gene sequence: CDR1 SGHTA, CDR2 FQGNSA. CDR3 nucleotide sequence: TGTGCCAGCAGCTTAGCAGGGGGTTACGGGGCCAACGTCCTGACTTTC. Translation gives CASSLAGGYGANVLTF.

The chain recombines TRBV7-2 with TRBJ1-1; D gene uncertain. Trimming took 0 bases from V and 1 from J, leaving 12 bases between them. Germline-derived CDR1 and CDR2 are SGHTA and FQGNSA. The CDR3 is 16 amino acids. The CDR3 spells CASSLAGPGSNTEAFF. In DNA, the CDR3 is TGTGCCAGCAGCTTAGCTGGTCCGGGTTCGAACACTGAAGCTTTCTTT.

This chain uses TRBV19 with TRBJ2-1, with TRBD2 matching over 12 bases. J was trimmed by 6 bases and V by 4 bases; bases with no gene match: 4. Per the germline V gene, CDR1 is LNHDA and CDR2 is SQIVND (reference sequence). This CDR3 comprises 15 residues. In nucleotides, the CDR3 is TGTGCCAGTAGTAAGACTAGCGGGAGATTCAATGAGCAGTTCTTC. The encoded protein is CASSKTSGRFNEQFF.

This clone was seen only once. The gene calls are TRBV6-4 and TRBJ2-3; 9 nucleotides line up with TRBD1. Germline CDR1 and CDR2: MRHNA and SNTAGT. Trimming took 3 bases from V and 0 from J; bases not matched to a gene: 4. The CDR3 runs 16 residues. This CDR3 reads CASSETGTGSTDTQYF. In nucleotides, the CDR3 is TGTGCCAGCAGTGAAACCGGGACAGGGAGCACAGATACGCAGTATTTT.

This CDR3 reads CASSSTGKAYEQYF. CDR3 nucleotides: TGCGCCAGCAGTTCTACAGGGAAAGCCTACGAGCAGTACTTC. The V and J genes are TRBV4-1 and TRBJ2-7; D perhaps matches TRBD1 (6 bases). This CDR3 has 14 amino acids. V was cut by 6 bases and J by 2 bases, with 14 bases left in between. CDR1 MGHRA and CDR2 YSYEKL come from the germline V gene.

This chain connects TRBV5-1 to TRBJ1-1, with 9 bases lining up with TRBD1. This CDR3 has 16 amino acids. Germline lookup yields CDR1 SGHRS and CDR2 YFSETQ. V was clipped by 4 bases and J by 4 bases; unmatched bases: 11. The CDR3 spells CASSLEPQGAGTEAFF. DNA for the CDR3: TGCGCCAGCAGCCTAGAACCACAGGGGGCCGGCACTGAAGCTTTCTTT.

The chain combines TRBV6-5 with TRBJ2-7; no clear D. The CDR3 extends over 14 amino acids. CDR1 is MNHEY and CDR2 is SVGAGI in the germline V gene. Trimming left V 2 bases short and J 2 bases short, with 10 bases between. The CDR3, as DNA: TGTGCCAGCAGTTACAGCGTACTAACCTACGAGCAGTACTTC. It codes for CASSYSVLTYEQYF.

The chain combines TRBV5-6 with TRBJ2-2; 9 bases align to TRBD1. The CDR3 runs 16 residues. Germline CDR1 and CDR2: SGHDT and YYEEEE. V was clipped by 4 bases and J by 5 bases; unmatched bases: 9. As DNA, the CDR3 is TGTGCCAGCAGCGGTATGGGACAGGGCAGAACCGGGGAGCTGTTTTTT. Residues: CASSGMGQGRTGELFF.

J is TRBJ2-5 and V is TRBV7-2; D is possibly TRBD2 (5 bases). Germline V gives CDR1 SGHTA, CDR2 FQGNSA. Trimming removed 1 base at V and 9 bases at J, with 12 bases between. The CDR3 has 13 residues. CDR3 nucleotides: TGTGCCAGCAGCTTAGGGACTGTCGGGCCCCAGTACTTC. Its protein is CASSLGTVGPQYF.

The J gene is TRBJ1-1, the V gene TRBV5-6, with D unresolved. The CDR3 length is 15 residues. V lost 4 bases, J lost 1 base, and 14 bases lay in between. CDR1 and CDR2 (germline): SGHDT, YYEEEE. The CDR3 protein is CASSLLDSPNTEAFF. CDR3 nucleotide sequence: TGTGCCAGCAGCCTATTGGACTCGCCGAACACTGAAGCTTTCTTT.

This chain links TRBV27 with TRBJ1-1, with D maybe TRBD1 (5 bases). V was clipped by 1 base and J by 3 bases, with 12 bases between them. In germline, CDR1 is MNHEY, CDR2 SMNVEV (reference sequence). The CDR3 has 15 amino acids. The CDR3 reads CASSLFPPGYTEAFF. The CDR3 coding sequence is TGTGCCAGCAGTTTATTCCCTCCAGGGTACACTGAAGCTTTCTTT.